This is a list of T cell receptor beta chains from one sample in a study of T cells after yellow fever vaccination. TCRdb re-called the 5' RACE reads with MiXCR, one entry per CDR3 protein. The sample includes about 130,000 distinct CDR3 sequences, 6.6% of them seen just once. The sequenced sample was CD4+ T cells sorted from PBMCs, obtained 10 days after the yellow fever booster vaccination. Receptors originate from a man aged 30 to 39 who received the YFV17D yellow fever vaccine. Both conserved end residues are part of each CDR3.

V gene: TRBV7-2; J gene: TRBJ1-5; CDR3 protein: CASSLFRGAYSNQPQHF
V gene: TRBV12-3/TRBV12-4; J gene: TRBJ1-3; CDR3 protein: CASVGWGTGNTIYF
V gene: TRBV20-1; J gene: TRBJ2-7; CDR3 protein: CSASHGGGAIPEQYF
V gene: TRBV20-1; J gene: TRBJ2-1; CDR3 protein: CSARSRRGYNEQFF
V gene: TRBV6-5; J gene: TRBJ2-7; CDR3 protein: CASSYVATTYEQYF
V gene: TRBV18; J gene: TRBJ1-4; CDR3 protein: CASSASTATNEKLFF
V gene: TRBV5-1; J gene: TRBJ2-3; CDR3 protein: CASGPGLGTDTQYF
V gene: TRBV27; J gene: TRBJ2-3; CDR3 protein: CASSLSRGTQYF
V gene: TRBV5-1; J gene: TRBJ2-3; CDR3 protein: CASSSEGRADTQYF
V gene: TRBV6-5; J gene: TRBJ2-7; CDR3 protein: CASRLRGGRIRERYEQYF
V gene: TRBV7-9; J gene: TRBJ1-3; CDR3 protein: CASSIQSSGNTIYF
V gene: TRBV19; J gene: TRBJ1-5; CDR3 protein: CASSSKGGGNQPQHF
V gene: TRBV11-2; J gene: TRBJ2-1; CDR3 protein: CASSLRPGTSAQSSYNEQFF
V gene: TRBV20-1; J gene: TRBJ1-3; CDR3 protein: CSARVTGGGVISGNTIYF
V gene: TRBV18; J gene: TRBJ1-5; CDR3 protein: CASSPSGTGVNQPQHF
V gene: TRBV6-1; J gene: TRBJ2-7; CDR3 protein: CASRQQGLPYEQYF
V gene: TRBV5-5; J gene: TRBJ1-4; CDR3 protein: CASPGSNEKLFF
V gene: TRBV2; J gene: TRBJ1-4; CDR3 protein: CASRIGNEKLFF
V gene: TRBV15; J gene: TRBJ2-7; CDR3 protein: CATSPGQGARGEQYF
V gene: TRBV20-1; J gene: TRBJ2-7; CDR3 protein: CSARDPILGQYF
V gene: TRBV18; J gene: TRBJ2-1; CDR3 protein: CASSPREVAYNEQFF
V gene: TRBV2; J gene: TRBJ2-7; CDR3 protein: CASSEMEREQYF
V gene: TRBV27; J gene: TRBJ2-3; CDR3 protein: CASRAGGGTDTQYF
V gene: TRBV7-3; J gene: TRBJ1-1; CDR3 protein: CASSSMPRKGTEAFF
V gene: TRBV21-1; J gene: TRBJ2-5; CDR3 protein: CASSKETSGRGETQYF
V gene: TRBV12-3/TRBV12-4; J gene: TRBJ2-3; CDR3 protein: CASSLYDTQYF
V gene: TRBV20-1; J gene: TRBJ2-4; CDR3 protein: CSASLGPKNIQYF
V gene: TRBV5-1; J gene: TRBJ2-2; CDR3 protein: CASRPRVNTGELFF
V gene: TRBV6-2/TRBV6-3; J gene: TRBJ2-1; CDR3 protein: CASDTSGSISEQFF
V gene: TRBV11-2; J gene: TRBJ1-4; CDR3 protein: CASSQTTNEKLFF
V gene: TRBV4-1; J gene: TRBJ2-1; CDR3 protein: CASSQGAARGPNYNEQFF
V gene: TRBV20-1; J gene: TRBJ2-1; CDR3 protein: CSALENGLAGGLYEQFF
V gene: TRBV7-3; J gene: TRBJ2-1; CDR3 protein: CASSLPRGSSYNEQFF
V gene: TRBV4-1; J gene: TRBJ2-3; CDR3 protein: CASSQDLRGSTDTQYF
V gene: TRBV23-1; J gene: TRBJ2-5; CDR3 protein: CASSHIAPQYF
V gene: TRBV9; J gene: TRBJ2-1; CDR3 protein: CASSLGTSGSSYNEQFF
V gene: TRBV11-3; J gene: TRBJ2-1; CDR3 protein: CASSLDTSAIEQFF
V gene: TRBV5-1; J gene: TRBJ2-7; CDR3 protein: CASSLRLAGYEQYF
V gene: TRBV6-5; J gene: TRBJ2-7; CDR3 protein: CASSYSGAGLREQYF
V gene: TRBV11-2; J gene: TRBJ2-1; CDR3 protein: CASSPNKNLLSYNEQFF
V gene: TRBV30; J gene: TRBJ2-2; CDR3 protein: CAYSTGRHRELFF
V gene: TRBV15; J gene: TRBJ1-1; CDR3 protein: CATSAHRERYTEAFF
V gene: TRBV7-9; J gene: TRBJ1-5; CDR3 protein: CASSLGVEQPQHF
V gene: TRBV27; J gene: TRBJ2-1; CDR3 protein: CASSGAVSYNEQFF
V gene: TRBV4-3; J gene: TRBJ2-7; CDR3 protein: CASSPGLDGRYEQYF
V gene: TRBV27; J gene: TRBJ2-2; CDR3 protein: CASSFMGQTRNTGELFF
V gene: TRBV5-1; J gene: TRBJ1-2; CDR3 protein: CASSLDAGSPGEGYTF
V gene: TRBV7-9; J gene: TRBJ2-7; CDR3 protein: CASGSPSVYEQYF
V gene: TRBV20-1; J gene: TRBJ2-3; CDR3 protein: CSARDGGRLTDTQYF